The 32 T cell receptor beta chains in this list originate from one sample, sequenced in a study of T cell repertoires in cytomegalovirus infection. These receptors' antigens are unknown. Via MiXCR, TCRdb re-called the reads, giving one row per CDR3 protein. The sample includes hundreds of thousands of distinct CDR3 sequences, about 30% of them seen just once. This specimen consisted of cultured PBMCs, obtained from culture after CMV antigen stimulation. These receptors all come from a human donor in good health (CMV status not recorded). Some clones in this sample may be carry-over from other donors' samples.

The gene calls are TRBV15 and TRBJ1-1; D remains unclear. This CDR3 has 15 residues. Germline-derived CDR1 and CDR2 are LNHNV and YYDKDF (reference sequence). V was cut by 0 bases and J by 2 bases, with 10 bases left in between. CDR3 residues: CATSRELRVNTEAFF. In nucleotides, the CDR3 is TGTGCCACCAGCAGAGAGTTGAGGGTCAACACTGAAGCTTTCTTT.

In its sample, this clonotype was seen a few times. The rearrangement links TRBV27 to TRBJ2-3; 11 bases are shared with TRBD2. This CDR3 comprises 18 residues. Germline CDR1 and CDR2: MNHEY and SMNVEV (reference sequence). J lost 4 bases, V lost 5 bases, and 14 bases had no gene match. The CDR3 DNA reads TGTGCCAGCAGTCCCCGCCGGGCTAGCGGGAGGTATTCAGATACGCAGTATTTT. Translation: CASSPRRASGRYSDTQYF.

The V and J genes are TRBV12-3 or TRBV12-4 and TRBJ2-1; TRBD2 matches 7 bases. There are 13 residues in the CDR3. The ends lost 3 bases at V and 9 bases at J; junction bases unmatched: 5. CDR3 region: CASSFTGGGEQFF. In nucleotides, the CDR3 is TGTGCCAGCAGTTTTACGGGAGGAGGTGAGCAGTTCTTC.

The CDR3, as DNA: TGTGCCAGCAGTTTATTGGTTAGCGGGAGCTCAGAGTTCTTC. Amino acids: CASSLLVSGSSEFF. The chain joins TRBV27 to TRBJ2-1; 9 nucleotides agree with TRBD2. J was trimmed by 14 bases and V by 1 base; bases with no gene match: 9. CDR1 and CDR2 (germline): MNHEY, SMNVEV (reference sequence). This CDR3 has 14 residues.

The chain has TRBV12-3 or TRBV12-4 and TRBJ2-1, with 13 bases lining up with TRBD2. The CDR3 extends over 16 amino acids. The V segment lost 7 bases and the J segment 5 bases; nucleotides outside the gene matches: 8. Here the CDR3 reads CASTRLAGGQNNEQFF. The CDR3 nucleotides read TGTGCCAGCACAAGACTAGCGGGGGGACAAAACAATGAGCAGTTCTTC.

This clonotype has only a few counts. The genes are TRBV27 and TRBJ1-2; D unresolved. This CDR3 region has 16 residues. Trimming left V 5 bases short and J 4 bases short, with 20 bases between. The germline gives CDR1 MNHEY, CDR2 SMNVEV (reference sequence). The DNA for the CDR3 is TGTGCCAGCAGTCCCTGGCCCACCCGACGGGGCTATGGCTACACCTTC. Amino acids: CASSPWPTRRGYGYTF.

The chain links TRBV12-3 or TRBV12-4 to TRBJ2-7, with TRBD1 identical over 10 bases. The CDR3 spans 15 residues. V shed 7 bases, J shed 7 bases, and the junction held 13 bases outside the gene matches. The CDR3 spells CASTESTGTGEEQYF. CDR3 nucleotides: TGTGCCAGCACTGAATCTACCGGGACAGGGGAAGAGCAGTACTTC.

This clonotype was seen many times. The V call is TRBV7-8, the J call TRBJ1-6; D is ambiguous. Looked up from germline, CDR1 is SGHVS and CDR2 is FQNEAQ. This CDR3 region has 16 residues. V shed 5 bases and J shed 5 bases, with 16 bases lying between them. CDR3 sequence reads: CASSGRPGRNNSPLHF. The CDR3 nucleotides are TGTGCCAGCAGCGGAAGACCGGGCCGAAATAATTCACCCCTCCACTTT.

The CDR3: CASSFRASDNEQFF. The CDR3 nucleotides read TGTGCCAGCAGTTTTCGGGCTAGCGACAATGAGCAGTTCTTC. The chain couples TRBV12-3 or TRBV12-4 to TRBJ2-1; a weak D match, TRBD2 (6 bases). There are 14 residues in the CDR3. V lost 3 bases and J 5 bases, leaving 11 bases between the germline ends.

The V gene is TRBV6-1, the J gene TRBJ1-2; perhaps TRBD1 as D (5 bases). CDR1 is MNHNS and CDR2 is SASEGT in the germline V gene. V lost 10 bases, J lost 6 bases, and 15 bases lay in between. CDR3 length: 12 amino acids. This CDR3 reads CATRWRGNGYTF. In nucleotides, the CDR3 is TGTGCCACCCGTTGGAGGGGCAATGGCTACACCTTC.

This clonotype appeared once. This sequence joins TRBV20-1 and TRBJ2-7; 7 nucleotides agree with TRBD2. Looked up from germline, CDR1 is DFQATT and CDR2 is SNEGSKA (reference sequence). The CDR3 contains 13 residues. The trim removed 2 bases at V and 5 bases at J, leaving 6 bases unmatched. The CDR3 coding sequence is TGCAGTGCTAGACCACAACTAGCGAACGAGCAGTACTTC. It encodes CSARPQLANEQYF.

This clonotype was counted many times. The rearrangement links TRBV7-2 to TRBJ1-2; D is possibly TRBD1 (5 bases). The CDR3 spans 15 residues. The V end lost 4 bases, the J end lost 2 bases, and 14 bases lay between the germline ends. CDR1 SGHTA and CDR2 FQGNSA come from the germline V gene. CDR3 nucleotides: TGTGCCAGCAGCTCGGACCTCAGGGCAAACTATGGCTACACCTTC. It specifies CASSSDLRANYGYTF.

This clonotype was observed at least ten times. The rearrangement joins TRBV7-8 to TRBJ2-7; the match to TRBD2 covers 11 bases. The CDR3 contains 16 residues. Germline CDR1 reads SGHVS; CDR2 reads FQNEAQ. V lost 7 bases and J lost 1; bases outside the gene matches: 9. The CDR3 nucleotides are TGTGCCAGCATCAACTCCATAGCGGGGGGGTCCTACGAGCAGTACTTC. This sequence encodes CASINSIAGGSYEQYF.

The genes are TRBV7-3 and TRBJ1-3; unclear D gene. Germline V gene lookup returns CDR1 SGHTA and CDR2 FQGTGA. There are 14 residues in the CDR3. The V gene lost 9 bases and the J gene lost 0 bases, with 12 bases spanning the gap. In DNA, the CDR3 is TGTGCCAGTAGCGGTGGCATCTCTGGAAACACCATATATTTT. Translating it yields CASSGGISGNTIYF.

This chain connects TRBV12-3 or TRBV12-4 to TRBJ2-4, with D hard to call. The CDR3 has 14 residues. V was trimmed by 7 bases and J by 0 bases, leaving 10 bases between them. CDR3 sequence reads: CASTTRRAKNIQYF. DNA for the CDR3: TGTGCCAGCACGACCAGGAGAGCCAAAAACATTCAGTACTTC.

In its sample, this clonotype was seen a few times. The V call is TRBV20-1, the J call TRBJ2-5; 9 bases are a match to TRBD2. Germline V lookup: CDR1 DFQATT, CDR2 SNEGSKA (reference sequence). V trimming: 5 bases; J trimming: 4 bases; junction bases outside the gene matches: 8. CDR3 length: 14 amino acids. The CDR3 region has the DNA TGCAGTGCTCGACTAGCGGCGGGGGGAGAGACCCAGTACTTC. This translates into CSARLAAGGETQYF.

The CDR3 sequence: CASSINFEAGADEQFF. DNA for the CDR3: TGTGCCAGTAGTATAAATTTCGAAGCGGGAGCAGATGAGCAGTTCTTC. The chain joins TRBV19 to TRBJ2-1; 8 nucleotides match TRBD2. The CDR3 loop spans 16 amino acids. The V gene end was trimmed by 2 bases and the J gene end by 8 bases; junction bases not matched to a gene: 11. From germline, CDR1 is LNHDA and CDR2 SQIVND (reference sequence).

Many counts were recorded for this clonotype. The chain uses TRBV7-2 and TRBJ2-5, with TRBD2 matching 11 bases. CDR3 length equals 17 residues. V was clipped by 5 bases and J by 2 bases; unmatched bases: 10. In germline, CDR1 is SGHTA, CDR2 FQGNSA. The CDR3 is CASSRYLAGGDQETQYF. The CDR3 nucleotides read TGTGCCAGCAGCCGATACTTAGCGGGGGGGGATCAAGAGACCCAGTACTTC.

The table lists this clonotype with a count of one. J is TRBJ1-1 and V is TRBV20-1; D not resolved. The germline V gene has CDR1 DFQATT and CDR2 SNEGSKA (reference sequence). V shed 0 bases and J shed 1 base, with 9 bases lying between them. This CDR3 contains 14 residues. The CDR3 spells CSARDAGSNTEAFF. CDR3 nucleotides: TGCAGTGCTAGAGATGCGGGCTCGAACACTGAAGCTTTCTTT.

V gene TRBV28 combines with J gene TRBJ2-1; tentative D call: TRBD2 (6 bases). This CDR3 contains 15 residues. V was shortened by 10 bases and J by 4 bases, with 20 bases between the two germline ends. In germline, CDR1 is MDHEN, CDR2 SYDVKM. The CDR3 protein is CATKNGGSGYNEQFF. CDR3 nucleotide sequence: TGTGCCACGAAAAATGGGGGTAGCGGATACAATGAGCAGTTCTTC.

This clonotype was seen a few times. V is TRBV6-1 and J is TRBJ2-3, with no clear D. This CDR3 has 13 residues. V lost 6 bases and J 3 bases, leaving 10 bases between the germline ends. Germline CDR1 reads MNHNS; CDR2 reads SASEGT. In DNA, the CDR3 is TGTGCCAGCAGCATGAGGTTGACAGATACGCAGTATTTT. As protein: CASSMRLTDTQYF.

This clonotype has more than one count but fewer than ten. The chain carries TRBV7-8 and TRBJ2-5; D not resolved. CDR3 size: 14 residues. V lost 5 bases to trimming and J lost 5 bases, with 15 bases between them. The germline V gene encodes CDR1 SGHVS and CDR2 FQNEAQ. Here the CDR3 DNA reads TGTGCCAGCAGCCCTCTGGCCCCCCCGGAGACCCAGTACTTC. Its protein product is CASSPLAPPETQYF.

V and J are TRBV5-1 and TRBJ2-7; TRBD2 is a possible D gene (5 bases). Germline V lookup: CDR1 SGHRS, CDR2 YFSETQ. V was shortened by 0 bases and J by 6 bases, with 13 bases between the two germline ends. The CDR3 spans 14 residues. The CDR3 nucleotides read TGCGCCAGCAGCTTGGATTCGGGATCGGGCGAGCAGTACTTC. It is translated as CASSLDSGSGEQYF.

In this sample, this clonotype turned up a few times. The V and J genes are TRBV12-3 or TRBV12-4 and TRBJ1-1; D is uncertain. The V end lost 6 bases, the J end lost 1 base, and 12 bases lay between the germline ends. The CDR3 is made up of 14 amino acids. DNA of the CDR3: TGTGCCAGCAGCACTTTTCCTACGAACACTGAAGCTTTCTTT. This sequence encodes CASSTFPTNTEAFF.

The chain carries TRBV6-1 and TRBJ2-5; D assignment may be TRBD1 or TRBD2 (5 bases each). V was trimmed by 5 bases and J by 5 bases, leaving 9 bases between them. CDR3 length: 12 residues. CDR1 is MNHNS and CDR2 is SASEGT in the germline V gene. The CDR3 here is CASSYRRETQYF. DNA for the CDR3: TGTGCCAGCAGTTACAGGAGGGAGACCCAGTACTTC.

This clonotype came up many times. The CDR3 here is CASSLGQGGGNQPQHF. CDR3 DNA sequence: TGTGCCAGCAGCTTAGGACAGGGAGGAGGCAATCAGCCCCAGCATTTT. The rearrangement joins TRBV7-2 to TRBJ1-5; 7 nucleotides agree with TRBD1. There are 16 residues in the CDR3. Germline V gene data show CDR1 as SGHTA and CDR2 as FQGNSA. V lost 1 base to trimming and J lost 2 bases; unmatched junction nucleotides: 5.

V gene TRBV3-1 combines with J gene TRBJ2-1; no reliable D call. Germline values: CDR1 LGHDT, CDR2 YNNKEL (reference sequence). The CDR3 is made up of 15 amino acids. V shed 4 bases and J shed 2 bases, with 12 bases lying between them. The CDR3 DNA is TGTGCCAGCAGCCGGATAAACAGCCCCTACAATGAGCAGTTCTTC. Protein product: CASSRINSPYNEQFF.

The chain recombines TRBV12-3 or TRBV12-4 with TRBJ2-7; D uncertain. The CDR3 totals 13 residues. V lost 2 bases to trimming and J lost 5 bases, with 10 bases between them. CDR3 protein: CASSLMASHEQYF. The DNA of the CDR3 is TGTGCCAGCAGTTTAATGGCCTCTCACGAGCAGTACTTC.

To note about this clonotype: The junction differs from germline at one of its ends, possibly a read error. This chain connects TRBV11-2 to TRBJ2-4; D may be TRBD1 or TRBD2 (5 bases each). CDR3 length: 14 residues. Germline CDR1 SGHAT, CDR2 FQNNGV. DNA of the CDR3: TGTGCCAGCAGCTTAGCTGGGACCAAAAACATTCGGTACTTC. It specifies CASSLAGTKNIRYF.

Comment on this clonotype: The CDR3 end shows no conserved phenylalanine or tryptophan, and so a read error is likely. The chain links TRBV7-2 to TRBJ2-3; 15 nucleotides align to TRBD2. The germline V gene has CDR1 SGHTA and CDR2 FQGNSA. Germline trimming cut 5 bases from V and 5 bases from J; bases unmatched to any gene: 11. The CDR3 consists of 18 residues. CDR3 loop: CASSRGLAGGPGLDTQYS. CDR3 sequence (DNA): TGTGCCAGCAGCCGCGGACTAGCGGGAGGGCCGGGTCTAGATACGCAGTATTCT.

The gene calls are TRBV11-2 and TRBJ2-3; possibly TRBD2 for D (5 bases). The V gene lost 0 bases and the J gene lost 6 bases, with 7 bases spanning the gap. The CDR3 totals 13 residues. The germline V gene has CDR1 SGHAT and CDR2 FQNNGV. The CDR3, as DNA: TGTGCCAGCAGCTTAGATAGGAGGGATACGCAGTATTTT. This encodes CASSLDRRDTQYF.

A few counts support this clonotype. CDR3 in amino acids: CASRTPPGTQYF. The DNA of the CDR3 is TGTGCCAGCAGAACCCCACCAGGGACCCAGTACTTC. V gene TRBV6-5 combines with J gene TRBJ2-5; D remains unclear. The CDR3 covers 12 residues. The V gene lost 6 bases and the J gene lost 7 bases, with 12 bases spanning the gap. Germline lookup yields CDR1 MNHEY and CDR2 SVGAGI.